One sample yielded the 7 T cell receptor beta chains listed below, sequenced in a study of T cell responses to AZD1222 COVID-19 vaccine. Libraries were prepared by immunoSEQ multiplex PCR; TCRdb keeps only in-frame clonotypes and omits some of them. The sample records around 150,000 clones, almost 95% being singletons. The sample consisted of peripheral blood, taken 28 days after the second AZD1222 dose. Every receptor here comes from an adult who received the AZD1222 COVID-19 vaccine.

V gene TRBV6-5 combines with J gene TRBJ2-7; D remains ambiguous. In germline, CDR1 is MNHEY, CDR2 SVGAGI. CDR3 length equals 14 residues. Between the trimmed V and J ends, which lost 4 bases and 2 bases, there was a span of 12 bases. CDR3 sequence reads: CASSSPGGTYEQYF. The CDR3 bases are TGTGCCAGCAGTTCCCCAGGTGGAACCTACGAGCAGTACTTC.

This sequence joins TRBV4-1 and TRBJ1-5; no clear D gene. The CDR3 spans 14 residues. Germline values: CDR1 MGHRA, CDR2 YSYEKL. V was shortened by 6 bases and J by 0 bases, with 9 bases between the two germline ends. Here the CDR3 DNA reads TGCGCCAGCAGGGGCAGCAATAGCAATCAGCCCCAGCATTTT. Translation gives CASRGSNSNQPQHF.

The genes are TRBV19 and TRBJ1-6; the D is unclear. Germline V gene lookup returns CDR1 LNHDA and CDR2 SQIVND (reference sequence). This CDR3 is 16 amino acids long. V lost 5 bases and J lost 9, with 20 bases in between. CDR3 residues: CASSPYSDGRGSPLHF. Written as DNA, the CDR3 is TGTGCCAGTAGTCCTTATTCAGACGGTAGAGGTTCACCCCTCCACTTT.

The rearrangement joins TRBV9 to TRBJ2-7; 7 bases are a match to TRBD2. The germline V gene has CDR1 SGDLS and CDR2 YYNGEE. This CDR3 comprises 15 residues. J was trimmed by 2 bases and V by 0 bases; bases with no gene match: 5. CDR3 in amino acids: CASSVGGGRTYEQYF. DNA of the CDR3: TGTGCCAGCAGCGTAGGGGGAGGGAGAACCTACGAGCAGTACTTC.

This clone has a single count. This CDR3 is CAISEPAGYTEAFF. The DNA for the CDR3 is TGTGCCATCAGTGAGCCGGCAGGGTACACTGAAGCTTTCTTT. The chain uses TRBV10-3 and TRBJ1-1; D perhaps matches TRBD1 (5 bases). The CDR3 is 14 residues long. The germline gives CDR1 ENHRY, CDR2 SYGVKD. Trimming left V 2 bases short and J 3 bases short, with 10 bases between.

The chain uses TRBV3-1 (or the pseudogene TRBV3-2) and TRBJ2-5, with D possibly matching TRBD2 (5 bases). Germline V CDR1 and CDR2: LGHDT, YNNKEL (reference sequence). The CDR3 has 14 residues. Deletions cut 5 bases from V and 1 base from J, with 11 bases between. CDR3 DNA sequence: TGTGCCAGCAGCACCCGGACTTTCCAAGAGACCCAGTACTTC. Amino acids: CASSTRTFQETQYF.

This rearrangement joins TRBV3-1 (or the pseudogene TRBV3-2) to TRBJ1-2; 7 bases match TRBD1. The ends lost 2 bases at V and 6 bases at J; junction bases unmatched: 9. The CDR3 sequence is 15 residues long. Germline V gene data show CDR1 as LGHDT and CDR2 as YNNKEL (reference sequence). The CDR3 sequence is CASSQKHTGVHGYTF. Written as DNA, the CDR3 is TGTGCCAGCAGCCAAAAGCACACAGGGGTGCATGGCTACACCTTC.